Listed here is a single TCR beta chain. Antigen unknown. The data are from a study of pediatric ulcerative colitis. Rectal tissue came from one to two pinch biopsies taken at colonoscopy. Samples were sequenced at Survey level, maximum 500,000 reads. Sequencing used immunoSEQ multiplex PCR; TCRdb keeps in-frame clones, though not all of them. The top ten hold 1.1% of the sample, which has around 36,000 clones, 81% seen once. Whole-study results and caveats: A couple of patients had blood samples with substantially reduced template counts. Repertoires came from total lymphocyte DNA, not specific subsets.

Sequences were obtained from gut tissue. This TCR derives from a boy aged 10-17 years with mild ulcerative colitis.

The CDR3 reads CASSQDTGQGGEKLFF. The CDR3 region has the DNA TGTGCCAGCAGCCAAGATACGGGACAGGGAGGGGAAAAACTGTTTTTT. This sequence joins TRBV4-2 and TRBJ1-4, with TRBD1 identical over 9 bases. CDR3 size: 16 residues. CDR1 is LGHNA, CDR2 YNFKEQ, per germline. Trimming removed 0 bases from V and 8 bases from J; junction bases left unmatched: 7.